Following are 19 T cell receptor beta chains from one sample sequenced in a study of blood T cell repertoires in COVID-19. TCRdb's table, derived via immunoSEQ multiplex PCR, lists solely in-frame clones and lacks some. The sample records tens of thousands of clones, 82% being singletons. The sample was peripheral blood. Receptors originate from a human donor with acute or convalescent COVID-19. The donor label of this sample is uncertain.

This clone was recorded a few times. The rearrangement links TRBV10-2 to TRBJ2-7; D possibly corresponds to TRBD2 (6 bases). Trimming took 8 bases from V and 1 from J, leaving 18 bases between them. In germline, CDR1 is WSHSY, CDR2 SAAADI. The CDR3 is made up of 15 amino acids. The CDR3 here is CASLGPQEGSYEQYF. CDR3 DNA sequence: TGCGCCAGCCTCGGTCCCCAGGAGGGTTCCTACGAGCAGTACTTC.

The chain recombines TRBV29-1 with TRBJ1-1; tentatively, D is TRBD1 (6 bases). Germline assignment: CDR1 SQVTM and CDR2 ANQGSEA. V was cut by 3 bases and J by 4 bases, with 12 bases left in between. The CDR3 spans 13 residues. CDR3 residues: CSVEMGGLTEAFF. CDR3 DNA: TGCAGCGTTGAGATGGGGGGGCTCACTGAAGCTTTCTTT.

This clone was found a few times. V usage is TRBV7-2 and J usage is TRBJ2-6; 13 bases map to TRBD2. The V gene end was trimmed by 2 bases and the J gene end by 5 bases; junction bases not matched to a gene: 9. CDR3 size: 19 residues. Germline values: CDR1 SGHTA, CDR2 FQGNSA. CDR3 DNA: TGTGCCAGCAGCTTAACGGCAACTAGCGGGGGGGCCAGGGCCAACGTCCTGACTTTC. Amino acids: CASSLTATSGGARANVLTF.

V gene TRBV18 combines with J gene TRBJ1-1, with D perhaps TRBD1 (5 bases). Trimming removed 2 bases at V and 11 bases at J, with 18 bases between. CDR3 length: 14 amino acids. Germline CDR1 is KGHSH and CDR2 is LQKENI. The CDR3 DNA is TGTGCCAGCTCACCAGCTAACCAGGGTTCGCGGGCTTTCTTT. Its translation is CASSPANQGSRAFF.

This rearrangement joins TRBV3-1 (or the pseudogene TRBV3-2) to TRBJ2-1; 11 bases agree with TRBD1. The V gene's germline CDR1 is LGHDT and CDR2 YNNKEL (reference sequence). V was pared by 4 bases and J by 2 bases, with 1 base of the junction left unmatched. The CDR3 runs to 15 residues. DNA for the CDR3: TGTGCCAGCAGCCCGGGACAGGGGGCCTACAATGAGCAGTTCTTC. It encodes CASSPGQGAYNEQFF.

This clone came up once. V and J are TRBV5-4 and TRBJ2-1; 12 nucleotides match TRBD2. The CDR3 consists of 16 residues. Germline assignment: CDR1 SGHNT and CDR2 YYREEE (reference sequence). Germline trimming cut 2 bases from V and 5 bases from J; bases unmatched to any gene: 5. CDR3 protein: CASSFPTSGGNNEQFF. CDR3 nucleotides: TGTGCCAGCAGCTTCCCGACTAGCGGGGGTAACAATGAGCAGTTCTTC.

J is TRBJ2-5 and V is TRBV28, with D perhaps matching TRBD1 (5 bases). V lost 11 bases to trimming and J lost 0 bases, with 13 bases between them. The CDR3 contains 13 residues. The germline gives CDR1 MDHEN, CDR2 SYDVKM. This CDR3 is CAGNRRNQETQYF. CDR3 in DNA: TGTGCCGGGAACAGGCGAAACCAAGAGACCCAGTACTTC.

This clone was found a few times. The chain recombines TRBV9 with TRBJ2-7; TRBD2 is a possible D gene (6 bases). This CDR3 comprises 15 residues. The V end lost 0 bases, the J end lost 2 bases, and 12 bases lay between the germline ends. Germline CDR1 reads SGDLS; CDR2 reads YYNGEE. In DNA form, the CDR3 reads TGTGCCAGCAGCGTAGAAGCCGGGAGCGCCTACGAGCAGTACTTC. Residues: CASSVEAGSAYEQYF.

The J gene is TRBJ1-5, the V gene TRBV6-1; 9 bases line up with TRBD1. The junction had 4 bases not matched to a gene; V was cut back by 4 bases and J by 0 bases. Germline CDR1 reads MNHNS; CDR2 reads SASEGT. This CDR3 spans 16 amino acids. CDR3 bases: TGTGCCAGCAGTGGGGGGACAGGGTATAGCAATCAGCCCCAGCATTTT. It is translated as CASSGGTGYSNQPQHF.

The J gene is TRBJ2-1, the V gene TRBV7-8; 8 nucleotides match TRBD2. The CDR3 has 14 residues. Germline V gene data show CDR1 as SGHVS and CDR2 as FQNEAQ. J was trimmed by 6 bases and V by 2 bases; bases with no gene match: 3. The CDR3 sequence: CASSLIGTSNEQFF. The CDR3 nucleotides read TGTGCCAGCAGCTTAATCGGGACTAGCAATGAGCAGTTCTTC.

This rearrangement joins TRBV7-2 to TRBJ2-4, with 8 bases aligning to TRBD1. The germline gives CDR1 SGHTA, CDR2 FQGNSA. With V trimmed by 1 base and J by 4 bases, 3 bases remained unmatched. This CDR3 is built from 15 residues. CDR3: CASSLVNRGKNIQYF. CDR3 bases: TGTGCCAGCAGCTTAGTTAACAGGGGGAAAAACATTCAGTACTTC.

V gene TRBV6-2 or TRBV6-3 combines with J gene TRBJ1-1; D might be TRBD1 (6 bases). The germline CDR1 and CDR2 sequences are MNHEY and SVGEGT. Trimming took 2 bases from V and 8 from J, leaving 12 bases between them. The CDR3 loop spans 13 amino acids. CDR3 bases: TGTGCCAGCAGTTACCTTGAGGGGGTGGAAGCTTTCTTT. Encoded protein: CASSYLEGVEAFF.

The genes are TRBV6-6 and TRBJ1-5; D remains unclear. V lost 0 bases, J lost 3 bases, and 6 bases lay in between. The CDR3 consists of 14 residues. The germline V gene has CDR1 MNHNY and CDR2 SVGAGI (reference sequence). This CDR3 is CASSYSETNQPQHF. In nucleotides, the CDR3 is TGTGCCAGCAGTTACTCGGAGACCAATCAGCCCCAGCATTTT.

This clone was found once. The chain has TRBV5-1 and TRBJ2-1; TRBD2 aligns across 12 bases. Unmatched junction bases numbered 6, after V lost 4 bases and J lost 7 bases. Germline V gene data show CDR1 as SGHRS and CDR2 as YFSETQ. The CDR3 has 15 residues. The DNA of the CDR3 is TGCGCCAGCAGCGTGCTAGCGGGGGGGCTGAATGAGCAGTTCTTC. Its translation is CASSVLAGGLNEQFF.

This clone was observed once. The V gene is TRBV23-1, the J gene TRBJ2-2; 8 bases align to TRBD1. TRBV23-1 is labeled an ORF, and its function is uncertain. The CDR3 length is 15 residues. J lost 5 bases, V lost 0 bases, and 2 bases had no gene match. CDR3 amino acids: CASSQSDRGTGELFF. In DNA form, the CDR3 reads TGCGCCAGCAGTCAATCCGACAGGGGTACCGGGGAGCTGTTTTTT.

V usage is TRBV5-5 and J usage is TRBJ2-5, with TRBD1 identical over 9 bases. V was pared by 1 base and J by 5 bases, with 9 bases of the junction left unmatched. The CDR3 loop spans 16 amino acids. Germline values: CDR1 SGHKS, CDR2 YYEKEE (reference sequence). CDR3 in amino acids: CASSLTGTGKEETQYF. In DNA form, the CDR3 reads TGTGCCAGCAGCTTGACCGGGACAGGGAAGGAGGAGACCCAGTACTTC.

The chain recombines TRBV5-1 with TRBJ2-3; 8 bases map to TRBD2. The CDR3 totals 16 residues. CDR1 is SGHRS and CDR2 is YFSETQ in the germline V gene. Trimming removed 4 bases from V and 0 bases from J; junction bases left unmatched: 7. The CDR3 is CASSPGLASSTDTQYF. The CDR3 bases are TGCGCCAGCAGCCCAGGACTAGCCTCTAGCACAGATACGCAGTATTTT. Full variable domain (remainder filled in from reference TRBV5-1 and TRBJ2-3): KAGVTQTPRYLIKTRGQQVTLSCSPISGHRSVSWYQQTPGQGLQFLFEYFSETQRNKGNFPGRFSGRQFSNSRSEMNVSTLELGDSALYLCASSPGLASSTDTQYFGPGTRLTVL.

V usage is TRBV7-2 and J usage is TRBJ1-5, with 8 positions matching TRBD1. The CDR3 extends over 16 amino acids. The V and J ends lost 4 bases and 3 bases, in that order; junction bases with no gene match: 8. Germline CDR1 SGHTA, CDR2 FQGNSA. The CDR3 region has the DNA TGTGCCAGCAGCTGGACCGGGACAGGACACAATCAGCCCCAGCATTTT. Translation gives CASSWTGTGHNQPQHF.

This clone has only a few counts. This same CDR3 is encoded by further DNA sequences in the sample. The V and J genes are TRBV24-1 and TRBJ1-2; D gene uncertain. Germline CDR1 is KGHDR and CDR2 is SFDVKD. V was clipped by 2 bases and J by 4 bases, with 4 bases between them. CDR3 length equals 12 residues. In nucleotides, the CDR3 is TGTGCCACCAGTGATTCGGTCTATGGCTACACCTTC. Protein product: CATSDSVYGYTF.